A single sample is the source of the 9 T cell receptor beta chains below, sequenced in a study of blood T cell repertoires in COVID-19. Libraries were prepared by immunoSEQ multiplex PCR; TCRdb keeps only in-frame clonotypes and omits some of them. The repertoire has around 130,000 clones, about four fifths of them found once; the top ten carry 1.1% to 1.5%. The sequencing sample was made of peripheral blood. These receptors all come from a man in his sixties with acute or convalescent COVID-19.

The chain joins TRBV6-4 to TRBJ1-5; D possibly corresponds to TRBD1 (6 bases). Trimming left V 10 bases short and J 0 bases short, with 16 bases between. The germline CDR1 and CDR2 sequences are MRHNA and SNTAGT. This CDR3 has 15 residues. The chain's CDR3 is CAKEPGTFSNQPQHF. The CDR3 DNA reads as TGTGCCAAGGAACCCGGGACATTTAGCAATCAGCCCCAGCATTTT.

The chain carries TRBV10-3 and TRBJ1-1; tentative D call: TRBD1 (6 bases). With 8 bases removed from V and 1 base from J, the gap between germline ends came to 11 bases. Germline assignment: CDR1 ENHRY and CDR2 SYGVKD. The CDR3 runs to 13 residues. This chain's CDR3 is CAIGRTENTEAFF. The DNA for the CDR3 is TGTGCCATCGGACGGACAGAGAACACTGAAGCTTTCTTT.

This chain uses TRBV14 with TRBJ2-1; the match to TRBD2 covers 15 bases. Looked up from germline, CDR1 is SGHDN and CDR2 is FVKESK. This CDR3 has 15 amino acids. The V segment lost 3 bases and the J segment 12 bases; nucleotides outside the gene matches: 6. CDR3 loop: CASSQGLAGGLAQFF. Here the CDR3 DNA reads TGTGCCAGCAGCCAGGGACTAGCGGGAGGACTAGCGCAGTTCTTC.

About this clone: Other DNA sequences in the same sample also yield this CDR3. As DNA, the CDR3 is TGTGCCAGCAGCCGACGGGTGAGCTCCTACGAGCAGTACTTC. This sequence encodes CASSRRVSSYEQYF. V gene TRBV3-1 (or the pseudogene TRBV3-2) combines with J gene TRBJ2-7; the D is unclear. Germline-derived CDR1 and CDR2 are LGHDT and YNNKEL (reference sequence). Trimming cost V 4 bases and J 0 bases, with 10 bases left between them. The CDR3 loop spans 14 amino acids.

The rearrangement uses TRBV6-5 and TRBJ2-7, with 9 bases matching TRBD1. The CDR3 sequence is 15 residues long. The germline CDR1 and CDR2 sequences are MNHEY and SVGAGI. V lost 2 bases, J lost 6 bases, and 8 bases stayed unmatched. CDR3 DNA sequence: TGTGCCAGCAGTTACACCAGACAGGGGGACCGCGAGCAGTACTTC. This translates into CASSYTRQGDREQYF.

This chain links TRBV3-1 (or the pseudogene TRBV3-2) with TRBJ2-7, with 10 bases that match TRBD2. There are 14 residues in the CDR3. Germline CDR1 is LGHDT and CDR2 is YNNKEL (reference sequence). V was clipped by 2 bases and J by 6 bases; unmatched bases: 4. The CDR3 loop reads CASSQTSGILEQYF. The CDR3, as DNA: TGTGCCAGCAGCCAAACTAGCGGGATCCTCGAGCAGTACTTC.

The CDR3 coding sequence is TGCGCCAGCAGCTTGGCTTCAGGGGGAGCACGAGAGACCCAGTACTTC. It encodes CASSLASGGARETQYF. This chain uses TRBV5-1 with TRBJ2-5; the match to TRBD1 covers 7 bases. After removal of 0 bases from V and 4 bases from J, the junction contained 9 bases not matched to a gene. The CDR3 covers 16 residues. The germline V gene has CDR1 SGHRS and CDR2 YFSETQ.

This chain uses TRBV21-1 with TRBJ2-7; the table's D call, TRBD2, has no DNA check behind it. TRBV21-1 is annotated as a pseudogene. This CDR3 has 17 residues. The CDR3 loop is CASSKVSGAGGVYEQYF. The CDR3 DNA reads TGTGCCAGCAGCAAAGTAAGCGGGGCGGGAGGGGTTTACGAGCAGTACTTC.

The rearrangement uses TRBV12-2 and TRBJ1-1. TRBV12-2 has pseudogene status. The CDR3 has 12 amino acids. The chain's CDR3 is CASRPDHYGAFF. In nucleotides, the CDR3 is TGTGCAAGTCGCCCCGACCATTACGGGGCTTTCTTT.